This T cell receptor (beta chain) was captured in a study of cytomegalovirus exposure and HLA in healthy donors. With 60 Vbeta and 13 Jbeta primers, the PCR was carried out. Clones were read by immunoSEQ multiplex PCR, and TCRdb kept only the in-frame ones, dropping some. Found here are under 150,000 clones, roughly 83% of them singletons; the top ten hold approximately 3%. CDR3 length: 15 amino acids. Germline CDR1 and CDR2: MGHRA and YSYEKL. Trimming took off 1 base at V and 3 bases at J, with 12 bases between the two ends. Sequencing used PBMCs. The genes are TRBV4-1 and TRBJ1-1; D remains unclear. The source of this sequence is a female donor in good health and CMV-seronegative. As DNA, the CDR3 is TGCGCCAGCAGCCAAGGTCCTGCAGCGTACACTGAAGCTTTCTTT. It codes for CASSQGPAAYTEAFF.